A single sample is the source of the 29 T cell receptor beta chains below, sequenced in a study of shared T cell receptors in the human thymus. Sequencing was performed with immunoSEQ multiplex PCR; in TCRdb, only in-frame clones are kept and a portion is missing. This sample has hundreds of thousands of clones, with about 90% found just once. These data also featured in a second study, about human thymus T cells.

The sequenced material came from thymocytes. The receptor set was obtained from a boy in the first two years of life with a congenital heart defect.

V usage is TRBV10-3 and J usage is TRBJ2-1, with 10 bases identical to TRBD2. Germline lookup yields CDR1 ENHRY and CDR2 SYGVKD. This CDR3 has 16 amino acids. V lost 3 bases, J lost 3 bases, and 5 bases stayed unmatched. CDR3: CAISDLRTSGYNEQFF. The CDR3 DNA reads TGTGCCATCAGTGACCTCCGGACTAGCGGCTACAATGAGCAGTTCTTC.

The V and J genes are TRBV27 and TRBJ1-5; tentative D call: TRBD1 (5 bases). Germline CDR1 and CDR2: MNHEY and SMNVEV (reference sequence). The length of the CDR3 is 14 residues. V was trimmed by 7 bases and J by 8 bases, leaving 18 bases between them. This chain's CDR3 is CASTRQHGWEPQHF. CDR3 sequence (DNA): TGTGCCAGCACTCGACAGCACGGTTGGGAGCCCCAGCATTTT.

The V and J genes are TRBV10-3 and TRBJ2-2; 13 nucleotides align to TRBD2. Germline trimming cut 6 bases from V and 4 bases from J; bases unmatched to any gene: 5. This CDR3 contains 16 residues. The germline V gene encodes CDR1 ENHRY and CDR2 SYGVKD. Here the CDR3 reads CAIRWTSGGPTGELFF. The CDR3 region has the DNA TGTGCCATCAGATGGACTAGCGGGGGTCCCACCGGGGAGCTGTTTTTT.

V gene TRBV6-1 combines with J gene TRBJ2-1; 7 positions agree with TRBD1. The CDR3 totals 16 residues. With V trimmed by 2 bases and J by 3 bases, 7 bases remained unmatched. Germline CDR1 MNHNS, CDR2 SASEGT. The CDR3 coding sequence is TGTGCCAGCAGTGAAAGGAAGGGGGCTGTCTACAATGAGCAGTTCTTC. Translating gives CASSERKGAVYNEQFF.

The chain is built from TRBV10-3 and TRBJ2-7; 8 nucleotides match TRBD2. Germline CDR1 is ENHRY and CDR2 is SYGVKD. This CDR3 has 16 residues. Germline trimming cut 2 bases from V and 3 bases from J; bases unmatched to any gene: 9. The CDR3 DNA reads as TGTGCCATCAGTGAGCACCGAGCGGGAGAACTCTACGAGCAGTACTTC. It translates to CAISEHRAGELYEQYF.

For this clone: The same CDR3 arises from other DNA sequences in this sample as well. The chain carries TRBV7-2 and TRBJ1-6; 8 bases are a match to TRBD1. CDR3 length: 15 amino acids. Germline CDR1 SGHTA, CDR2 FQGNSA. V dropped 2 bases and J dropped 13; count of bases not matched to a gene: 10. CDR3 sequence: CASSLRTGRYSPLHF. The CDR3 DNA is TGTGCCAGCAGCTTACGGACAGGGAGGTACTCCCCCCTCCACTTT.

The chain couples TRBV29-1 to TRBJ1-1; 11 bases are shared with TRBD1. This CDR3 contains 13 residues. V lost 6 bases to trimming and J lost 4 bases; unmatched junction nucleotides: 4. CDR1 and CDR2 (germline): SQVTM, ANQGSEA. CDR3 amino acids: CSVPDRGRTEAFF. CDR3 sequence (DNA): TGCAGCGTGCCGGACAGGGGGCGCACTGAAGCTTTCTTT.

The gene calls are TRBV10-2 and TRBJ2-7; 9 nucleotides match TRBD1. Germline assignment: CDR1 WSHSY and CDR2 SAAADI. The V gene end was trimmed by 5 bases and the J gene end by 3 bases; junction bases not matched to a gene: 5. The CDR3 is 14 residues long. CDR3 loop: CASSTGTGRYEQYF. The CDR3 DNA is TGCGCCAGCAGTACCGGGACAGGGCGCTACGAGCAGTACTTC.

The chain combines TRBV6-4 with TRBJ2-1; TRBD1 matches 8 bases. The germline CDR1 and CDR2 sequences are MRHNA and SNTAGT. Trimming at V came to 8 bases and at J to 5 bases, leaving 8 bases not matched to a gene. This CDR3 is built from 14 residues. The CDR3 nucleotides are TGTGCCAGCGCACAGACAGGGGAAAACAATGAGCAGTTCTTC. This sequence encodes CASAQTGENNEQFF.

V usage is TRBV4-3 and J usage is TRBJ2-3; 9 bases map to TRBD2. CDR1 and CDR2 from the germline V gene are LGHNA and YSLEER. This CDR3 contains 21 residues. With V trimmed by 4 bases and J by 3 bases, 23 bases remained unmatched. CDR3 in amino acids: CASSPVGTSLLPRPITDTQYF. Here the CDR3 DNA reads TGCGCCAGCAGCCCGGTGGGGACTAGCCTTTTGCCTCGGCCTATAACAGATACGCAGTATTTT.

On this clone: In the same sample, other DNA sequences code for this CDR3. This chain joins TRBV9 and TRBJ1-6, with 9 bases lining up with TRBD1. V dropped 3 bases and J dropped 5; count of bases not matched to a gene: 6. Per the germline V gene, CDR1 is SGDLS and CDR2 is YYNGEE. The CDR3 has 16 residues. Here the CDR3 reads CASSAHTGGDNSPLHF. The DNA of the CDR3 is TGTGCCAGCAGCGCCCATACAGGGGGCGATAATTCACCCCTCCACTTT.

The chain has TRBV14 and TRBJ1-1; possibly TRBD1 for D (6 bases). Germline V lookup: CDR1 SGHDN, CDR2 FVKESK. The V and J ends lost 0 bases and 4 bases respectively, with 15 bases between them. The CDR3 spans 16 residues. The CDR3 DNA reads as TGTGCCAGCAGCCAAGATACAGGGTTGCTGAGCACTGAAGCTTTCTTT. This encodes CASSQDTGLLSTEAFF.

CDR3 residues: CASSRRQGEARETQYF. The CDR3, as DNA: TGTGCCAGCAGTCGGAGACAGGGGGAGGCTCGGGAGACCCAGTACTTC. The chain joins TRBV28 to TRBJ2-5, with TRBD1 matching over 9 bases. From germline, CDR1 is MDHEN and CDR2 SYDVKM. This CDR3 spans 16 amino acids. The V gene end was trimmed by 5 bases and the J gene end by 5 bases; junction bases not matched to a gene: 12. Supplemented by reference TRBV28 and TRBJ2-5, the full variable domain reads DVKVTQSSRYLVKRTGEKVFLECVQDMDHENMFWYRQDPGLGLRLIYFSYDVKMKEKGDIPEGYSVSREKKERFSLILESASTNQTSMYLCASSRRQGEARETQYFGPGTRLLVL.

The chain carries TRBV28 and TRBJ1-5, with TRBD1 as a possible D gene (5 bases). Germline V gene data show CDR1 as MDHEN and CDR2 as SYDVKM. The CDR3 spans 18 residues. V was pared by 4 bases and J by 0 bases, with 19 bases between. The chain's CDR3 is CASSSTPNTGHSNQPQHF. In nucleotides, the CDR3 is TGTGCCAGCAGTTCTACCCCTAACACAGGACATAGCAATCAGCCCCAGCATTTT.

CDR3 residues: CATSRGGWDRGTGELFF. CDR3 DNA sequence: TGTGCCACCAGCAGAGGGGGTTGGGACAGGGGGACCGGGGAGCTGTTTTTT. V is TRBV15 and J is TRBJ2-2; 11 nucleotides agree with TRBD1. The CDR3 contains 17 residues. V shed 1 base and J 5 bases; nucleotides not matched to a gene: 6. Germline CDR1 is LNHNV and CDR2 is YYDKDF (reference sequence).

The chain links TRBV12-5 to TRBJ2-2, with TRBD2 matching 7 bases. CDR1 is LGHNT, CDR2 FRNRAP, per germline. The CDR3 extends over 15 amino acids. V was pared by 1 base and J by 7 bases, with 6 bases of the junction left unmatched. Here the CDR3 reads CASGLAWDYFGELFF. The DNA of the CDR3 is TGTGCTAGTGGTTTGGCCTGGGACTATTTCGGGGAGCTGTTTTTT.

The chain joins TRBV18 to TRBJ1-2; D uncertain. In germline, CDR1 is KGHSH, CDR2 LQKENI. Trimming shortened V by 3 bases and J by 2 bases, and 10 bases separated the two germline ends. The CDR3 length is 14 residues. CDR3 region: CASSPSGANYGYTF. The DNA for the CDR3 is TGTGCCAGCTCACCTAGCGGAGCCAACTATGGCTACACCTTC.

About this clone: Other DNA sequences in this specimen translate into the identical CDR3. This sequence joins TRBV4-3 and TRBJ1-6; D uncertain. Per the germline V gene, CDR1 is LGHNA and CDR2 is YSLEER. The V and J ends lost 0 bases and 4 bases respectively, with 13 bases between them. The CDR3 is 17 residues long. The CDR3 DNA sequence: TGCGCCAGCAGCCAAGATCGCGCAGGAGGATATAATTCACCCCTCCACTTT. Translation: CASSQDRAGGYNSPLHF.

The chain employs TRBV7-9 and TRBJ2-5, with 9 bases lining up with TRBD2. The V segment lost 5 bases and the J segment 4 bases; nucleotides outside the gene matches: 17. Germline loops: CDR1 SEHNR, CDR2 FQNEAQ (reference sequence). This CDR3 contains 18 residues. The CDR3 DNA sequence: TGTGCCAGCAGCCCCCTCTGGGCGGGAGGGCCGGGAGGAGAGACCCAGTACTTC. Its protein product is CASSPLWAGGPGGETQYF. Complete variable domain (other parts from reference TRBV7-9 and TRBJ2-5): DTGVSQNPRHKITKRGQNVTFRCDPISEHNRLYWYRQTLGQGPEFLTYFQNEAQLEKSRLLSDRFSAERPKGSFSTLEIQRTEQGDSAMYLCASSPLWAGGPGGETQYFGPGTRLLVL.

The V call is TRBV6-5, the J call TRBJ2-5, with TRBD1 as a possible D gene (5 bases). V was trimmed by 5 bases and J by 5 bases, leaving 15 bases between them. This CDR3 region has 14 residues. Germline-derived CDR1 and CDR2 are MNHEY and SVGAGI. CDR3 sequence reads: CASSPRQFLETQYF. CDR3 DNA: TGTGCCAGCAGTCCACGACAGTTTCTGGAGACCCAGTACTTC.

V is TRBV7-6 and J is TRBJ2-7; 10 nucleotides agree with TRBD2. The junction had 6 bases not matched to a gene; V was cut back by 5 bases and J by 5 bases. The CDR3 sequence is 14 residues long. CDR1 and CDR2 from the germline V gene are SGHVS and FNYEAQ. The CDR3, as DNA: TGTGCCAGCAGCATGAGCGGGGGGGCCGACGAGCAGTACTTC. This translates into CASSMSGGADEQYF.

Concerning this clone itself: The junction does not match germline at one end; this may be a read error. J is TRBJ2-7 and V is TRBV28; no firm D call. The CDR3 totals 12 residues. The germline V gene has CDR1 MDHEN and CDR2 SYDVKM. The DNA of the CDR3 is TGTGCCAGCAGTCTTGGGCCCGATGGGTTAGACTTC. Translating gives CASSLGPDGLDF.

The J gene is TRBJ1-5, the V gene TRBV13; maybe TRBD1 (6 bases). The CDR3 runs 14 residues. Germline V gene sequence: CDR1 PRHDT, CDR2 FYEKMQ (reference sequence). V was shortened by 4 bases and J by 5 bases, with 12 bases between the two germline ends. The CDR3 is CASSSQQGDQPQHF. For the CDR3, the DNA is TGTGCCAGCAGCTCACAACAGGGTGATCAGCCCCAGCATTTT.

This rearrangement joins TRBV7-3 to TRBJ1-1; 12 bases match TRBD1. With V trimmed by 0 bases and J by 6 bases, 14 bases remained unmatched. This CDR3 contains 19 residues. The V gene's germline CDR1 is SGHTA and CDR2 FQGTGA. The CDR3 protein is CASSLTGQGANRDRAEAFF. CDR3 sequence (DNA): TGTGCCAGCAGCTTAACGGGACAGGGGGCTAATCGGGATAGGGCTGAAGCTTTCTTT.

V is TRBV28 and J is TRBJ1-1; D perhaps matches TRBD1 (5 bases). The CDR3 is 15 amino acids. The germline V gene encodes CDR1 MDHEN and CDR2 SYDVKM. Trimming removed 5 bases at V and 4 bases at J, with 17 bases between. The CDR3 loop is CASSVLWGEGTEAFF. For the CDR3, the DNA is TGTGCCAGCAGTGTCCTGTGGGGGGAGGGCACTGAAGCTTTCTTT. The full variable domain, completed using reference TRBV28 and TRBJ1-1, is DVKVTQSSRYLVKRTGEKVFLECVQDMDHENMFWYRQDPGLGLRLIYFSYDVKMKEKGDIPEGYSVSREKKERFSLILESASTNQTSMYLCASSVLWGEGTEAFFGQGTRLTVV.

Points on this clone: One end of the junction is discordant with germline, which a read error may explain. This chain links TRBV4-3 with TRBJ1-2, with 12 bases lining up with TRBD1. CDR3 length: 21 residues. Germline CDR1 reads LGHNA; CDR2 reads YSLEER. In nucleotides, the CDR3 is TGCGCCGGCAGCCACCACTCTCCGGGACAGGGGGCTCCCGGGTCGGCGTATGGCTACACCTTC. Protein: CAGSHHSPGQGAPGSAYGYTF.

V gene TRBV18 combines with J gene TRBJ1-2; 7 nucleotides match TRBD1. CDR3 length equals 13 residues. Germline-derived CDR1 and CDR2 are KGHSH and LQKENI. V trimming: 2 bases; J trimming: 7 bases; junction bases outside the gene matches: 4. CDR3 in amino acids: CASSPGTAFGYTF. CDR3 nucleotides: TGTGCCAGCTCACCAGGGACAGCTTTTGGCTACACCTTC. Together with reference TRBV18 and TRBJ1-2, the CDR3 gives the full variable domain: NAGVMQNPRHLVRRRGQEARLRCSPMKGHSHVYWYRQLPEEGLKFMVYLQKENIIDESGMPKERFSAEFPKEGPSILRIQQVVRGDSAAYFCASSPGTAFGYTFGSGTRLTVV.

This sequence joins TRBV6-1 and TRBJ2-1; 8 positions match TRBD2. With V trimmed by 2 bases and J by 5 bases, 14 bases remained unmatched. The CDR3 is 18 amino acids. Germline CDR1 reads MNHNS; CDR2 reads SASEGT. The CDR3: CASSETQRLGLADNEQFF. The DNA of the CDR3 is TGTGCCAGCAGTGAAACACAGAGACTAGGACTAGCAGACAATGAGCAGTTCTTC.

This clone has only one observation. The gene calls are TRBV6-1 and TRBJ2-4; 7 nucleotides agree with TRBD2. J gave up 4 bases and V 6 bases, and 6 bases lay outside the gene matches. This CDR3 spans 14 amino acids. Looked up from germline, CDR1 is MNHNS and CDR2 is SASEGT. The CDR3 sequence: CASSHSSGKNIQYF. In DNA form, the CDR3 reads TGTGCCAGCAGCCATTCTAGCGGTAAAAACATTCAGTACTTC.